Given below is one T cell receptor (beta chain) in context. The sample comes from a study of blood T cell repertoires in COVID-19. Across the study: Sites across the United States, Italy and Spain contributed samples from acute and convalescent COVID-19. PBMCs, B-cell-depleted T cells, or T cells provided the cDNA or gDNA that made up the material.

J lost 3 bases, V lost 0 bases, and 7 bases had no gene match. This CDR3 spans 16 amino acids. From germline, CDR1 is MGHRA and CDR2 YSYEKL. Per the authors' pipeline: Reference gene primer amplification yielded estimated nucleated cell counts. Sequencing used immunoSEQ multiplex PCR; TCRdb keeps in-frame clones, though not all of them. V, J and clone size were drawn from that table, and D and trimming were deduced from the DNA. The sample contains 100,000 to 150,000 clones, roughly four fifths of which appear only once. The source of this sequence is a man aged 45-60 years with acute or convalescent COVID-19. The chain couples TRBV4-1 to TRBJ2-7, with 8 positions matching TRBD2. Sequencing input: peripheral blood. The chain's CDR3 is CASSQEWAGGVYEQYF. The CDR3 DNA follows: TGCGCCAGCAGCCAAGAATGGGCGGGGGGAGTCTACGAGCAGTACTTC.